The clone carrying this T cell receptor beta chain was found once. This record belongs to a study of blood T cell repertoires in COVID-19. Study in general: Acute-phase and convalescent COVID-19 samples originated in the United States, Italy and Spain.

The assay was immunoSEQ multiplex PCR, and TCRdb's table has in-frame clones only and misses some. The table has about 81,000 clones, around 82% seen once. The V gene's germline CDR1 is KGHSH and CDR2 LQKENI. This CDR3 has 16 residues. V lost 3 bases to trimming and J lost 0 bases; unmatched junction nucleotides: 6. The V call is TRBV18, the J call TRBJ1-1; the match to TRBD1 covers 8 bases. Sequenced sample: peripheral blood. The clonotype was recovered from a human donor in a cohort sampled during active COVID-19. CDR3 protein: CASSPSRGQVNTEAFF. CDR3 nucleotide sequence: TGTGCCAGCTCACCGTCCAGGGGGCAGGTGAACACTGAAGCTTTCTTT.